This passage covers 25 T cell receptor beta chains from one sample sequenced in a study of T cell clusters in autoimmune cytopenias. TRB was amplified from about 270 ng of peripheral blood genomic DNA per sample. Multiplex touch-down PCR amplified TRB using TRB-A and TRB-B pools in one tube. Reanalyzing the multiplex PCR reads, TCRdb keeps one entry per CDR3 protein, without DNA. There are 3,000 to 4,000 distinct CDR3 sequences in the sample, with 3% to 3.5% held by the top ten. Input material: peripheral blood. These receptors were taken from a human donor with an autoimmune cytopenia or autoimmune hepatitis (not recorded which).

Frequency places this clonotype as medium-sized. The CDR3 loop reads CATSDPGSGHEQYF. The rearrangement links TRBV24-1 to TRBJ2-7; TCRdb calls TRBD1, which cannot be checked without DNA. The CDR3 is 14 amino acids. The germline CDR1 and CDR2 sequences are KGHDR and SFDVKD.

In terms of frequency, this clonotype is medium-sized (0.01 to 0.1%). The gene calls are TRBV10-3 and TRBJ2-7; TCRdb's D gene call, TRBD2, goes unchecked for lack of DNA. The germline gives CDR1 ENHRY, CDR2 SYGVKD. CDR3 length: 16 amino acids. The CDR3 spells CAISDPGLAGDYEQYF.

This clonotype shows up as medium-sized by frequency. The CDR3 sequence is CASTGTDPTNEKLFF. The chain joins TRBV5-6 to TRBJ1-4; there is no DNA to check the TCRdb D call of TRBD1. Germline CDR1 and CDR2: SGHDT and YYEEEE. The CDR3 loop spans 15 amino acids.

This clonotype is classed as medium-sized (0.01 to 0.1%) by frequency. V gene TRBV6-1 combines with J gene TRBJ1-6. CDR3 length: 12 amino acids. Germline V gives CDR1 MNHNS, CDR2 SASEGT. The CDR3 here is CASSEALSPLHF.

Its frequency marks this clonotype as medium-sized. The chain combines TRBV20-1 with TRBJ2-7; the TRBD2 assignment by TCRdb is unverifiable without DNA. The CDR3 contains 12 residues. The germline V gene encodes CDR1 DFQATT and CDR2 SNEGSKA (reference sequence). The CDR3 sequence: CSARREGGEQYF.

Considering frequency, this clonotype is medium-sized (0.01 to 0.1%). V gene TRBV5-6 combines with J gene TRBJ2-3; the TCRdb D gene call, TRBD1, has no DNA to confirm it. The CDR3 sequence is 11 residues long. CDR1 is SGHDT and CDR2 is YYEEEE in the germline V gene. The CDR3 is CASSRGDTQYF. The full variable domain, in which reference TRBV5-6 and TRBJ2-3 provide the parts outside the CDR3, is DAGVTQSPTHLIKTRGQQVTLRCSPKSGHDTVSWYQQALGQGPQFIFQYYEEEERQRGNFPDRFSGHQFPNYSSELNVNALLLGDSALYLCASSRGDTQYFGPGTRLTVL.

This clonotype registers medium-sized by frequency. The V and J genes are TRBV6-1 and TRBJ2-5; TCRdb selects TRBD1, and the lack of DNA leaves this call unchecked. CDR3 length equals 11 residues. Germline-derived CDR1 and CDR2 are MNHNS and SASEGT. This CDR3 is CASIGVETQYF.

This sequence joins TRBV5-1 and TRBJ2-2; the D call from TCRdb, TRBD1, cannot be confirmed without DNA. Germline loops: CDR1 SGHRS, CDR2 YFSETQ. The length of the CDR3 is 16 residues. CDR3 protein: CASSPRVSAPTGELFF.

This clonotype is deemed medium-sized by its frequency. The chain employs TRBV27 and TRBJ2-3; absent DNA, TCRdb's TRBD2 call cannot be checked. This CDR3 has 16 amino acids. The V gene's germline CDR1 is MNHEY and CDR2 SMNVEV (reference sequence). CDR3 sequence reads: CASSSVAGVLQFTQYF.

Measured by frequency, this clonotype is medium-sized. CDR3 region: CASRGLAGANEQFF. The chain carries TRBV5-1 and TRBJ2-1; TCRdb's D call of TRBD2 is untestable without DNA. The V gene's germline CDR1 is SGHRS and CDR2 YFSETQ. The CDR3 is 14 residues long.

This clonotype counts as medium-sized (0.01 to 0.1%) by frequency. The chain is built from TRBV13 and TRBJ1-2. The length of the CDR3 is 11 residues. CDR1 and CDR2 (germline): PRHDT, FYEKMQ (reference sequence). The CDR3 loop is CASSINYGYTF. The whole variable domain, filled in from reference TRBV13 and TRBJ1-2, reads AAGVIQSPRHLIKEKRETATLKCYPIPRHDTVYWYQQGPGQDPQFLISFYEKMQSDKGSIPDRFSAQQFSDYHSELNMSSLELGDSALYFCASSINYGYTFGSGTRLTVV.

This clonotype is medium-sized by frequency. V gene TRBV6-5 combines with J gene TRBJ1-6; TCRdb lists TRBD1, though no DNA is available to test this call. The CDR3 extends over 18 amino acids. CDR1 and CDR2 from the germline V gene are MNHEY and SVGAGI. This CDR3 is CASSYGGDGYSYNSPLHF.

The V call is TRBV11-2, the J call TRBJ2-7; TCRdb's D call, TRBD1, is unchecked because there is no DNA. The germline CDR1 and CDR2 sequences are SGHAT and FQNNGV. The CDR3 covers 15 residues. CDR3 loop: CASSPGAGSSYEQYF.

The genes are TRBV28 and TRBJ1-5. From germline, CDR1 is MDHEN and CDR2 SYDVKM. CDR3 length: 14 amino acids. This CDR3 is CASSLHRSYQPQHF.

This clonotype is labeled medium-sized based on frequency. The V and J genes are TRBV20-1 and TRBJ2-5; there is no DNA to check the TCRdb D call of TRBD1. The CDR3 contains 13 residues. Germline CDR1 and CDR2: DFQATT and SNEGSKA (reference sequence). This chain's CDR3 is CSARGPRGETQYF.

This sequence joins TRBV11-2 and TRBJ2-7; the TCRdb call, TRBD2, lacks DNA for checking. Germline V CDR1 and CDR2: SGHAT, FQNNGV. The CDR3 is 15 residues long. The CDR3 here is CASSLVQGGSYEQYF.

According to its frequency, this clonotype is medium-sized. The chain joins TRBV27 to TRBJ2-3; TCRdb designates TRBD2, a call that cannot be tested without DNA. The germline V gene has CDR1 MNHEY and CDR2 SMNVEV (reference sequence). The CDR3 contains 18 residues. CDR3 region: CASSRPLAGDASTDTQYF.

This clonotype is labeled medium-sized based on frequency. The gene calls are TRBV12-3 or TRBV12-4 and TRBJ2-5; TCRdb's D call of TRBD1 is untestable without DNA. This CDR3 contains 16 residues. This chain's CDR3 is CASSSSRARRKETQYF.

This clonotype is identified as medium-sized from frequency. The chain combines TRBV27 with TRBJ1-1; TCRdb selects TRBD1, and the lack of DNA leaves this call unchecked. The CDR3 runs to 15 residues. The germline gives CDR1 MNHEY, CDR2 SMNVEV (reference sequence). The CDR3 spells CASSLPGTPNTEAFF.

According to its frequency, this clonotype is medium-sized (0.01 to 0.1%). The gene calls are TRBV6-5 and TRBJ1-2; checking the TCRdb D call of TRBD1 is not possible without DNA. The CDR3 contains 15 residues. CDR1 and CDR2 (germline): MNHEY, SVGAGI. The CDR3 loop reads CASSYQGTPLVSYTF.

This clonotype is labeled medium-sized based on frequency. CDR3 loop: CASSGDRAGGDEKLFF. The chain combines TRBV5-4 with TRBJ1-4; the D call from TCRdb, TRBD1, cannot be confirmed without DNA. Germline lookup yields CDR1 SGHNT and CDR2 YYREEE (reference sequence). The CDR3 runs to 16 residues.

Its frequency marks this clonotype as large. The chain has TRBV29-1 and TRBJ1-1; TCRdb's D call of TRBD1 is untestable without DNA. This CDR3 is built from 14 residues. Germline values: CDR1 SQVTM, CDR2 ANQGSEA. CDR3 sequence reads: CSVTSWGAGTEAFF.

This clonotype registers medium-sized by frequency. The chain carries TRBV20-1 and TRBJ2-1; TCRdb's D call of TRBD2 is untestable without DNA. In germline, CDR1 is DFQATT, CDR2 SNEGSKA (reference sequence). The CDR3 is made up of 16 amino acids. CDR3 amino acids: CSARVHQGEGYNEQFF.

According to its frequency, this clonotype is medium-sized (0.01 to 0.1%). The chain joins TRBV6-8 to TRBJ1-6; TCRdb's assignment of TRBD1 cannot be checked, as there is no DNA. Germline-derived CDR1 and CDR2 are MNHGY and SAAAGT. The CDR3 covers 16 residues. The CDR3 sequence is CASRNSGAGDNSPLHF.

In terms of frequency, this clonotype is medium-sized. The CDR3 region is CASKGIMNTEAFF. This chain uses TRBV19 with TRBJ1-1. The CDR3 runs to 13 residues. From germline, CDR1 is LNHDA and CDR2 SQIVND (reference sequence). Together with reference TRBV19 and TRBJ1-1, the CDR3 gives the full variable domain: DGGITQSPKYLFRKEGQNVTLSCEQNLNHDAMYWYRQDPGQGLRLIYYSQIVNDFQKGDIAEGYSVSREKKESFPLTVTSAQKNPTAFYLCASKGIMNTEAFFGQGTRLTVV.